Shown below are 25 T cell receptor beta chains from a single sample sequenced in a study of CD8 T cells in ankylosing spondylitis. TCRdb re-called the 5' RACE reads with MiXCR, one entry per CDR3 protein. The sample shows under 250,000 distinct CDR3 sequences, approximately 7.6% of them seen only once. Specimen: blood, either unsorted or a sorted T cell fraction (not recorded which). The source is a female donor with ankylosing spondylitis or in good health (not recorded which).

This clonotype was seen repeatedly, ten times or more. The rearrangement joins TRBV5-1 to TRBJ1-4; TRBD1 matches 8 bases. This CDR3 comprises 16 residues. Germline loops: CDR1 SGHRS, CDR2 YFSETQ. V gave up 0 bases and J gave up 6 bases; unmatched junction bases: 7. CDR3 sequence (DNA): TGCGCCAGCAGCTTGGTATTTGGGACAGGCGATGAAAAACTGTTTTTT. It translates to CASSLVFGTGDEKLFF. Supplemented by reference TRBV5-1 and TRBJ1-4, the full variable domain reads KAGVTQTPRYLIKTRGQQVTLSCSPISGHRSVSWYQQTPGQGLQFLFEYFSETQRNKGNFPGRFSGRQFSNSRSEMNVSTLELGDSALYLCASSLVFGTGDEKLFFGSGTQLSVL.

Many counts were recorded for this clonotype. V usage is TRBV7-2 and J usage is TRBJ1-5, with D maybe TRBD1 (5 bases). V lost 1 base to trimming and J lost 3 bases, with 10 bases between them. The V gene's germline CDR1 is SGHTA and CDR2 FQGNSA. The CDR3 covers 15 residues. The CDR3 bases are TGTGCCAGCAGCTTAGTAACGGGACCCAATCAGCCCCAGCATTTT. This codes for CASSLVTGPNQPQHF. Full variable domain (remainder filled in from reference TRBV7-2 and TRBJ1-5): GAGVSQSPSNKVTEKGKDVELRCDPISGHTALYWYRQSLGQGLEFLIYFQGNSAPDKSGLPSDRFSAERTGGSVSTLTIQRTQQEDSAVYLCASSLVTGPNQPQHFGDGTRLSIL.

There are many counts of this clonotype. The CDR3: CASTLEGLAGETQYF. The CDR3 DNA reads TGTGCCAGCACATTAGAGGGACTAGCGGGAGAGACCCAGTACTTC. The genes are TRBV5-5 and TRBJ2-5; 12 bases are a match to TRBD2. CDR1 and CDR2 (germline): SGHKS, YYEKEE (reference sequence). Germline trimming cut 6 bases from V and 4 bases from J; bases unmatched to any gene: 7. The CDR3 has 15 residues. Combining the CDR3 with reference TRBV5-5 and TRBJ2-5 gives the whole variable domain DAGVTQSPTHLIKTRGQQVTLRCSPISGHKSVSWYQQVLGQGPQFIFQYYEKEERGRGNFPDRFSARQFPNYSSELNVNALLLGDSALYLCASTLEGLAGETQYFGPGTRLLVL.

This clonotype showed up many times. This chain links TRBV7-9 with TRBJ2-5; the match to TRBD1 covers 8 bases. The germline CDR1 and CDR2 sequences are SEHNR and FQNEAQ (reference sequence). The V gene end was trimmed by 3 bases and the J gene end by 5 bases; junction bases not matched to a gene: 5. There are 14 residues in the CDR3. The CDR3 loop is CASSLAGGFETQYF. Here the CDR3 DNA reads TGTGCCAGCAGCTTGGCAGGGGGCTTCGAGACCCAGTACTTC.

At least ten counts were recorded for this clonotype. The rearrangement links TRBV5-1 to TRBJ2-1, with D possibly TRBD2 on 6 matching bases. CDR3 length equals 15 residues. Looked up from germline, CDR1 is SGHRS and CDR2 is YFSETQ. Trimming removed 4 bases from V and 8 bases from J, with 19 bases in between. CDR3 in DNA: TGCGCCAGCAGCCCGAGGAGGGGAGTGGTGGATGAGCAGTTCTTC. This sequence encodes CASSPRRGVVDEQFF.

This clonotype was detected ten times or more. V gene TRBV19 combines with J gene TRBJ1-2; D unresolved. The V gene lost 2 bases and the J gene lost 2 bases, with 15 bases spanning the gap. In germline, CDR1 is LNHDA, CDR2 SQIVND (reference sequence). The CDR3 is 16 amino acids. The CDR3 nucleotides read TGTGCCAGTAGTATAAAGTTTGGGCAGAGCAACTATGGCTACACCTTC. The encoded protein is CASSIKFGQSNYGYTF.

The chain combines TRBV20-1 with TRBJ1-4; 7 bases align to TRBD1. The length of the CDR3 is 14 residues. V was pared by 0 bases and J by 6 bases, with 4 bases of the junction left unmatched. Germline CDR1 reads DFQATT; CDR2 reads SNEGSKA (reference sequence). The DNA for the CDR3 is TGCAGTGCTAGAGAGACAGGGATCTATGAAAAACTGTTTTTT. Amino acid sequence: CSARETGIYEKLFF.

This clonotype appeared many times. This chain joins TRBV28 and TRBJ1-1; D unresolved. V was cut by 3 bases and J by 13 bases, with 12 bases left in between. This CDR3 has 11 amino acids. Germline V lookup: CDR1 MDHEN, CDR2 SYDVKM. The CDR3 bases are TGTGCCAGCAGTTTCTGGGGAGTGGTTTTCTTT. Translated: CASSFWGVVFF. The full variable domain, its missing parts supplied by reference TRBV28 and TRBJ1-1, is DVKVTQSSRYLVKRTGEKVFLECVQDMDHENMFWYRQDPGLGLRLIYFSYDVKMKEKGDIPEGYSVSREKKERFSLILESASTNQTSMYLCASSFWGVVFFGQGTRLTVV.

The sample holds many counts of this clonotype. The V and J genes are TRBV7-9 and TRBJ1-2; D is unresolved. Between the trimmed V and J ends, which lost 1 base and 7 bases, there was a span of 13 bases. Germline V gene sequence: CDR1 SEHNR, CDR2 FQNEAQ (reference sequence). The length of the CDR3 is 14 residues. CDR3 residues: CASSLGSSRFGYTF. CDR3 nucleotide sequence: TGTGCCAGCAGCTTAGGGTCCTCCCGGTTTGGCTACACCTTC.

CDR3 sequence: CASSPSGGSDNEQFF. CDR3 in DNA: TGTGCCAGCAGCCCCTCCGGCGGGAGTGATAATGAGCAGTTCTTC. The J gene is TRBJ2-1, the V gene TRBV28, with 7 positions matching TRBD2. In germline, CDR1 is MDHEN, CDR2 SYDVKM. This CDR3 has 15 residues. V dropped 6 bases and J dropped 7; count of bases not matched to a gene: 12.

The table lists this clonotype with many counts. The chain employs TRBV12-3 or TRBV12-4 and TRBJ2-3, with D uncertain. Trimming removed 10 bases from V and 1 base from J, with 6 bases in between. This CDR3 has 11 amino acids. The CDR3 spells CATRRTDTQYF. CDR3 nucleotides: TGTGCCACCCGCCGCACAGATACGCAGTATTTT.

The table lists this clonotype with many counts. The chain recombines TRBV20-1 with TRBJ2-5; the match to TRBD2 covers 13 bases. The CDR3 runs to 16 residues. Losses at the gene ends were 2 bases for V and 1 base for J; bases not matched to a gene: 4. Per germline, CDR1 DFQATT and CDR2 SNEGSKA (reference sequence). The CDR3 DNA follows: TGCAGTGCTAGAACCGGACTAGCGGGAGCCCAAGAGACCCAGTACTTC. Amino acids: CSARTGLAGAQETQYF.

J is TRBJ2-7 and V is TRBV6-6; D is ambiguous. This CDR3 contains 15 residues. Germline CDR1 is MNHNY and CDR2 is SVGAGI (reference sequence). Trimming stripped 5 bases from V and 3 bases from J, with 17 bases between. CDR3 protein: CASSRAGQDDYEQYF. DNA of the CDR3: TGTGCCAGCAGTCGGGCTGGGCAGGATGACTACGAGCAGTACTTC.

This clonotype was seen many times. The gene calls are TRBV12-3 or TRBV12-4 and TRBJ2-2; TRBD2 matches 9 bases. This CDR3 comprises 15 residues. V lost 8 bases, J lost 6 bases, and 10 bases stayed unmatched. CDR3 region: CASLVAGLASGELFF. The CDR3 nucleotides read TGTGCCAGCCTAGTTGCAGGACTAGCGTCCGGGGAGCTGTTTTTT.

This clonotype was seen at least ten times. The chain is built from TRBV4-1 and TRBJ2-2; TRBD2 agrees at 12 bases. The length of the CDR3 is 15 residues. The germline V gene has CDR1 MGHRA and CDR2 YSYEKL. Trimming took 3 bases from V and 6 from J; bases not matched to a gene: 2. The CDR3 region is CASSQSSGRAGELFF. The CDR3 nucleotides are TGCGCCAGCAGCCAGTCTAGCGGGAGGGCCGGGGAGCTGTTTTTT.

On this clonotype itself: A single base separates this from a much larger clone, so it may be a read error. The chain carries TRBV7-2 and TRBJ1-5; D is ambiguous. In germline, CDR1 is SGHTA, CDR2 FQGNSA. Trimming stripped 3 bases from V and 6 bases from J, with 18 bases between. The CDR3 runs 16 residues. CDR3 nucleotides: TGTACCAGCAGCTTCGGTACCCGGGCTGGCGGTCAGCCCCAGCATTTT. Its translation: CTSSFGTRAGGQPQHF.

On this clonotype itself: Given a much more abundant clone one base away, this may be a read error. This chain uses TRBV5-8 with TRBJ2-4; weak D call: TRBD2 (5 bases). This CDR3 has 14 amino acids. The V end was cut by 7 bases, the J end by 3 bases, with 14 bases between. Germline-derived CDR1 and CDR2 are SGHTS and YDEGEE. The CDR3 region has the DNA TGTGCCAGCTTAGAGCTACTAGTCAAAAACATTCAGTACTTC. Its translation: CASLELLVKNIQYF.

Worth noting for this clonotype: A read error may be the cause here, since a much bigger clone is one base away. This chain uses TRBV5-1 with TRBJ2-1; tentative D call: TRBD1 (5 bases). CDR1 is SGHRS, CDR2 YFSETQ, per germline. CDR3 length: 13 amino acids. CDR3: CVSSLGLGVEQFF. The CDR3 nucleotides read TGCGTCAGCAGCTTGGGGCTAGGGGTTGAGCAGTTCTTC.

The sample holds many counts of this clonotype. The CDR3 coding sequence is TGTGCCAGCAGCGCGGACCCCGACAATGAGCAGTTCTTC. Translating gives CASSADPDNEQFF. The chain recombines TRBV9 with TRBJ2-1; no definite D call. V lost 3 bases and J 5 bases, leaving 9 bases between the germline ends. Germline CDR1 SGDLS, CDR2 YYNGEE. This CDR3 comprises 13 residues.

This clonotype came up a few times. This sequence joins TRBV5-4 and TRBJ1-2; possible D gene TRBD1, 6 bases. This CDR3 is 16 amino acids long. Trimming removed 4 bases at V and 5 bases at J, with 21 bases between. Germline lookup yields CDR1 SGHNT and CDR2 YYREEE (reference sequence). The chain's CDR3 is CASSPNLRGEYYGYTF. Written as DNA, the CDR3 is TGTGCCAGCAGCCCTAACCTGAGGGGGGAATATTATGGCTACACCTTC.

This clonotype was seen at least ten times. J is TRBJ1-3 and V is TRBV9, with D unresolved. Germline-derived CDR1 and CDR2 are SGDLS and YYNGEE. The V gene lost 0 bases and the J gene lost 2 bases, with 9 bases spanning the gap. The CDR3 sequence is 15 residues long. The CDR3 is CASSVGFGAGNTIYF. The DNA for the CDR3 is TGTGCCAGCAGCGTAGGATTTGGGGCTGGAAACACCATATATTTT.

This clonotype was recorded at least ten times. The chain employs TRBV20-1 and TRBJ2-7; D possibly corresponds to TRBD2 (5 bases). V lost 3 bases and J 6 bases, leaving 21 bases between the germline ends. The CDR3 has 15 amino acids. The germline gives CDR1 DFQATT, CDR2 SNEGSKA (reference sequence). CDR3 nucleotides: TGCAGTGCTAGTCTCGGTCCCAGTACGGGGAGCGAGCAGTACTTC. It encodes CSASLGPSTGSEQYF.

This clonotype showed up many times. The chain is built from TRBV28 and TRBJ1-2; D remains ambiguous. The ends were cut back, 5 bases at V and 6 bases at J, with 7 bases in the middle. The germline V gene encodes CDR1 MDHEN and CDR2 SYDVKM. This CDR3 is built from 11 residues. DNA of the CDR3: TGTGCCAGCAGTGAGACACATGGCTACACCTTC. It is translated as CASSETHGYTF.

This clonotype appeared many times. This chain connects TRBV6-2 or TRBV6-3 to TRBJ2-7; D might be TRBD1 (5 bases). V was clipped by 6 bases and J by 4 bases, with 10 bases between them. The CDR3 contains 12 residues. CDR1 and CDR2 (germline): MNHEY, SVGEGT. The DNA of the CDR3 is TGTGCCAGCAGACCGACAGTTTACGAGCAGTACTTC. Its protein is CASRPTVYEQYF.

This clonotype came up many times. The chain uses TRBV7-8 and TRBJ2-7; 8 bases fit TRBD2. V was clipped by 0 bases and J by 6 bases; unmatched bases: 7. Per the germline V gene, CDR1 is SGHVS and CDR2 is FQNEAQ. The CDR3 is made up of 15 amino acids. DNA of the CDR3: TGTGCCAGCAGCTTAGCGCTAACGGGAGGGGGCGAGCAGTACTTC. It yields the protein CASSLALTGGGEQYF.